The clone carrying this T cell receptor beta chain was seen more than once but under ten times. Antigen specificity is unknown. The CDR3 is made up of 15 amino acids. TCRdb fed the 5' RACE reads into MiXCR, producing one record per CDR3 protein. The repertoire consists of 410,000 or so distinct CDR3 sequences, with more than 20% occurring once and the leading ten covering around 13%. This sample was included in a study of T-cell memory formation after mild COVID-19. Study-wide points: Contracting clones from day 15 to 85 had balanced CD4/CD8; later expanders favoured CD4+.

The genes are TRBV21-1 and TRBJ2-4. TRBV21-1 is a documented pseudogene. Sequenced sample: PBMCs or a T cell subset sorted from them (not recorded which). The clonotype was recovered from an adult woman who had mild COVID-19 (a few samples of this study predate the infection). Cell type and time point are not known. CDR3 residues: CASSKGSEVGDIQYF. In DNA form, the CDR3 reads TGTGCCAGCAGCAAAGGGTCAGAGGTTGGCGACATTCAGTACTTC.